This TCR beta chain derives from a study of cytomegalovirus exposure and HLA in healthy donors. Findings and caveats of the study: Researchers counted 180 or so TCR beta chains as cytomegalovirus-associated.

As regards this clone: Its antigen is unknown.

Use of 60 Vbeta and 13 Jbeta primers characterized the PCR. The data were produced by immunoSEQ multiplex PCR, yet TCRdb's version contains in-frame clones alone and is incomplete. The sample lists 120,000 or so clones, approximately 80% occurring once. V was pared by 5 bases and J by 7 bases, with 8 bases of the junction left unmatched. Germline V CDR1 and CDR2: SQVTM, ANQGSEA. The CDR3 length is 13 residues. This rearrangement joins TRBV29-1 to TRBJ2-1; 7 bases line up with TRBD2. This clonotype was sampled from a man younger than 35 in good health and CMV-seropositive. Source material: PBMCs. Here the CDR3 DNA reads TGCAGCGTTTTACGGGGCGGGAGAAATGAGCAGTTCTTC. Protein product: CSVLRGGRNEQFF.